A selection of T cell receptor beta chains follows, all from one sample in a study of cytomegalovirus exposure and HLA in healthy donors. The protocol was immunoSEQ multiplex PCR, while the TCRdb copy is restricted to in-frame clones and leaves out a portion. The sample holds around 190,000 clones; roughly 80% are singletons and the top ten take approximately 2.8%. The sample consisted of PBMCs. These TCRs come from a woman in her twenties or thirties in good health and CMV-seropositive. Both conserved end residues are part of each CDR3. D genes are given only for firm matches. Clone size is shown for a subset of rows, as once, few, many or a class of expanded clone.

TRBV11-2,TRBJ2-7,15,.,.,CASSLRLADSYEQYF,TGTGCCAGCAGCTTAAGGTTAGCGGATTCCTACGAGCAGTACTTC
TRBV7-2,TRBJ2-6,15,.,.,CASSSAFSGANVLTF,TGTGCCAGCAGCTCAGCCTTCTCTGGGGCCAACGTCCTGACTTTC
TRBV6-6,TRBJ2-2,14,.,.,CASSYVQNTGELFF,TGTGCCAGCAGTTACGTTCAGAACACCGGGGAGCTGTTTTTT
TRBV21-1,TRBJ2-7,15,few,.,CASSAYKQGRREQYF,TGTGCCAGCAGTGCATATAAACAGGGAAGGCGCGAGCAGTACTTC
TRBV12-1,TRBJ2-5,18,.,.,CASSPELEQDRAQETQYF,TGTGCCAGCAGCCCTGAACTAGAACAGGACAGGGCCCAAGAGACCCAGTACTTC
TRBV7-9,TRBJ1-6,15,.,TRBD1,CASRPGTGGDSPLHF,TGTGCCAGCAGACCCGGGACAGGGGGCGATTCACCCCTCCACTTT
TRBV25-1,TRBJ1-4,15,.,.,CASSAQPLNNEKLFF,TGTGCCAGCAGTGCACAGCCTCTGAACAATGAAAAACTGTTTTTT
TRBV5-6,TRBJ2-3,17,.,TRBD2,CASSLVRGRKGTDTQYF,TGTGCCAGCAGCTTGGTTCGCGGGAGGAAGGGGACAGATACGCAGTATTTT
TRBV6-1,TRBJ2-5,14,.,.,CASSATGTQETQYF,TGTGCCAGCAGCGCTACCGGGACACAAGAGACCCAGTACTTC
TRBV6-1,TRBJ1-5,15,.,TRBD1,CASTTWDRENQPQHF,TGTGCCAGCACTACATGGGACAGGGAAAATCAGCCCCAGCATTTT
TRBV6-5,TRBJ2-1,13,few,TRBD2,CASSRTSTNEQFF,TGTGCCAGCAGCCGGACTAGCACAAATGAGCAGTTCTTC
TRBV7-2,TRBJ2-7,15,.,TRBD2,CASSLGLAGPGEQYF,TGTGCCAGCAGCTTGGGACTAGCGGGGCCAGGGGAGCAGTACTTC
TRBV2,TRBJ1-2,12,.,.,CASRHGNYGYTF,TGTGCCAGCAGGCACGGGAACTATGGCTACACCTTC
TRBV6-5,TRBJ1-5,13,.,.,CASSLGVNQPQHF,TGTGCCAGCAGCCTCGGGGTAAATCAGCCCCAGCATTTT
TRBV4-2,TRBJ1-1,14,.,.,CASSHPIRGTEAFF,TGTGCCAGCAGCCACCCAATTCGGGGGACTGAAGCTTTCTTT
TRBV4-1,TRBJ2-7,16,.,TRBD2,CASSQRGTSDSYEQYF,TGCGCCAGCAGCCAGCGTGGGACTAGCGACTCCTACGAGCAGTACTTC
TRBV19,TRBJ2-5,13,.,.,CASSPGRAETQYF,TGTGCCAGTAGTCCTGGCAGGGCCGAGACCCAGTACTTC
TRBV11-2,TRBJ2-3,16,.,TRBD1,CASSSYLQGATDTQYF,TGTGCCAGCAGCTCGTACCTACAGGGGGCAACAGATACGCAGTATTTT
TRBV28,TRBJ1-5,16,.,TRBD1,CASSLPGQSSNQPQHF,TGTGCCAGCAGTTTGCCGGGACAGAGTAGCAATCAGCCCCAGCATTTT
TRBV7-8,TRBJ2-1,14,few,.,CASSPYERDNEQFF,TGTGCCAGCAGCCCTTACGAGCGAGACAATGAGCAGTTCTTC
TRBV2,TRBJ2-1,14,once,TRBD2,CASSREGLGNEQFF,TGTGCCAGCAGTCGGGAGGGCCTCGGCAATGAGCAGTTCTTC
TRBV5-4,TRBJ1-1,16,.,TRBD1,CASSPYGTGMNTEAFF,TGTGCCAGCAGCCCTTACGGGACAGGAATGAACACTGAAGCTTTCTTT
TRBV7-6,TRBJ1-2,12,.,.,CASSLDTYGYTF,TGTGCCAGCAGCTTGGACACCTATGGCTACACCTTC
TRBV28,TRBJ1-1,14,.,.,CASSLLSGNTEAFF,TGTGCCAGCAGTTTATTATCCGGGAACACTGAAGCTTTCTTT
TRBV5-4,TRBJ1-4,15,.,TRBD1,CASSLPGQENEKLFF,TGTGCCAGCAGCTTGCCGGGACAGGAAAATGAAAAACTGTTTTTT
TRBV11-2,TRBJ2-7,14,.,TRBD1,CASSLARQGYEQYF,TGTGCCAGCAGCTTAGCCAGACAGGGCTACGAGCAGTACTTC
TRBV10-1,TRBJ2-7,15,few,.,CASSDTGGDFYEQYF,TGCGCCAGCAGTGATACGGGTGGGGACTTCTACGAGCAGTACTTC
TRBV28,TRBJ2-7,13,.,.,CASRTHRSYEQYF,TGTGCCAGCCGAACCCACAGGTCCTACGAGCAGTACTTC
TRBV10-3,TRBJ1-2,13,.,.,CAISETGWYGYTF,TGTGCCATCAGTGAAACAGGGTGGTATGGCTACACCTTC
TRBV29-1,TRBJ2-1,12,.,.,CSVKEGSNEQFF,TGCAGCGTTAAGGAGGGAAGCAATGAGCAGTTCTTC
TRBV19,TRBJ2-1,13,.,.,CASSIGYYNEQFF,TGTGCCAGTAGTATAGGCTATTACAATGAGCAGTTCTTC
TRBV27,TRBJ1-1,14,.,.,CASTKGNWNTEAFF,TGTGCCAGCACTAAGGGGAATTGGAACACTGAAGCTTTCTTT
TRBV28,TRBJ1-3,15,.,.,CASSPTGFSGNTIYF,TGTGCCAGCAGTCCAACAGGGTTCTCTGGAAACACCATATATTTT
TRBV6-5,TRBJ2-1,14,.,TRBD1,CASSYLSGGNEQFF,TGTGCCAGCAGTTACTTGTCAGGGGGCAATGAGCAGTTCTTC
TRBV11-2,TRBJ2-7,14,few,TRBD1,CASSSKQGSYEQYF,TGTGCCAGCAGCTCTAAACAGGGGTCCTACGAGCAGTACTTC
TRBV11-2,TRBJ2-2,18,.,TRBD2,CASSRSLQAGGFTGELFF,TGTGCCAGCAGCCGGAGCCTGCAAGCGGGAGGGTTTACCGGGGAGCTGTTTTTT
TRBV27,TRBJ2-2,13,.,.,CASSLRGAGELFF,TGTGCCAGCAGTTTACGGGGAGCCGGGGAGCTGTTTTTT
TRBV5-1,TRBJ2-1,15,.,.,CANNPWGASTDEQFF,TGCGCCAACAATCCATGGGGCGCAAGTACGGATGAGCAGTTCTTC
TRBV19,TRBJ1-2,15,.,TRBD1,CASKTGQGLNYGYTF,TGTGCCAGTAAAACGGGACAGGGCCTTAACTATGGCTACACCTTC
TRBV28,TRBJ2-7,14,.,.,CASSLILEGAKQYF,TGTGCCAGCAGTCTTATATTGGAGGGGGCGAAGCAGTACTTC